The sequence of this T cell receptor beta chain was determined in a study of chemoradiotherapy in HPV16-positive cancers. About the study: Candidate HPV-specific clones and shared TCR motifs came from a couple of HPV16-positive patients.

Study-wide findings and caveats: Better recurrence-free survival went with HPV-responsive T-cell expansion in HPV16-positive patients.

Turning to this clone: Antigen specificity is unknown.

V lost 4 bases and J 5 bases, leaving 8 bases between the germline ends. This CDR3 has 13 residues. The germline CDR1 and CDR2 sequences are SGHTA and FQGTGA. Profiled with immunoSEQ multiplex PCR; TCRdb holds only in-frame clones, not every one. The data show around 33,000 clones, roughly 86% seen once. Here the sequenced sample was blood, taken from a patient who underwent chemoradiotherapy. The J gene is TRBJ2-2, the V gene TRBV7-3; D possibly matches TRBD1 or TRBD2 (5 bases each). The clonotype comes from a human donor with HPV-associated anogenital cancer. Here the CDR3 DNA reads TGTGCCAGCAGCTCCTGGGGGACCGGGGAGCTGTTTTTT. This translates into CASSSWGTGELFF. The full variable domain, with the rest looked up from reference TRBV7-3 and TRBJ2-2, is GAGVSQTPSNKVTEKGKYVELRCDPISGHTALYWYRQSLGQGPEFLIYFQGTGAADDSGLPNDRFFAVRPEGSVSTLKIQRTERGDSAVYLCASSSWGTGELFFGEGSRLTVL.